Listed below are T cell receptor beta chains from one sample, sequenced in a study of spatial heterogeneity in lung cancer. A single record per CDR3 protein comes from TCRdb applying MiXCR to the 5' RACE reads. The sample has about 6,000 distinct CDR3 sequences, less than 15% seen once. The sample in question was lung tumor tissue, obtained at surgery. Source of these receptors: a male donor with early-stage non-small cell lung cancer. CDR3s include the opening cysteine and the closing phenylalanine or tryptophan. Not every row has a clone size; where given, it reads once, few, many or a size class.

clone size: medium-sized
V gene: TRBV20-1
CDR3 protein: CSASPGFGLETQYF

clone size: many
V gene: TRBV29-1
CDR3 protein: CSVVAGGYVQYF

clone size: -
V gene: TRBV20-1
CDR3 protein: CSARESPGQGSEQYF

clone size: many
V gene: TRBV7-9
CDR3 protein: CASSLGLAGDLGEQYF

clone size: medium-sized
V gene: TRBV29-1
CDR3 protein: CSVEGGQGAFHRLFF

clone size: many
V gene: TRBV6-5
CDR3 protein: CASSYSRGGAKNEQFF

clone size: few
V gene: TRBV29-1
CDR3 protein: CSVEGRGQETQYF

clone size: medium-sized
V gene: TRBV20-1
CDR3 protein: CSAPDRGLTGELFF

clone size: medium-sized
V gene: TRBV30
CDR3 protein: CAWSIARGADNTGELFF

clone size: -
V gene: TRBV7-9
CDR3 protein: CASSPLLGVSSYNEQFF

clone size: many
V gene: TRBV19
CDR3 protein: CASSIAGTDTQYF

clone size: many
V gene: TRBV6-1
CDR3 protein: CASRGLAGGPAKNIQYF

clone size: few
V gene: TRBV30
CDR3 protein: CAWREWTAYYNEQFF

clone size: medium-sized
V gene: TRBV10-2
CDR3 protein: CASRETRTDTQYF

clone size: medium-sized
V gene: TRBV10-3
CDR3 protein: CAIMKTPGEKLFF

clone size: medium-sized
V gene: TRBV5-4
CDR3 protein: CASSLVGDSYEQYF

clone size: medium-sized
V gene: TRBV9
CDR3 protein: CASSVSGGGKQPQHF

clone size: medium-sized
V gene: TRBV2
CDR3 protein: CASSKRQGRGTDTQYF

clone size: medium-sized
V gene: TRBV20-1
CDR3 protein: CSAEHYPLAKNIQYF

clone size: many
V gene: TRBV18
CDR3 protein: CANSPVQGNSPLHF

clone size: medium-sized
V gene: TRBV28
CDR3 protein: CASSSFYEQYF

clone size: medium-sized
V gene: TRBV20-1
CDR3 protein: CSGDRGNGDTQYF

clone size: many
V gene: TRBV27
CDR3 protein: CASSFSGGRDTEAFF

clone size: medium-sized
V gene: TRBV27
CDR3 protein: CASRINTANRGSPLHF

clone size: once
V gene: TRBV12-3/TRBV12-4
CDR3 protein: CASRPQATLSNQPQHF

clone size: medium-sized
V gene: TRBV20-1
CDR3 protein: CSARDNPYNSPLHF

clone size: medium-sized
V gene: TRBV19
CDR3 protein: CASGISRDGYTF

clone size: medium-sized
V gene: TRBV20-1
CDR3 protein: CSASRGTGPGQPQHF

clone size: few
V gene: TRBV7-3
CDR3 protein: CASSLRGGRRETQYF

clone size: many
V gene: TRBV11-2
CDR3 protein: CASSLDVRLAGGFNNEQFF

clone size: -
V gene: TRBV4-3
CDR3 protein: CASSSRQGVSDTQYF

clone size: many
V gene: TRBV27
CDR3 protein: CASSSQTSGSSYNEQFF

clone size: medium-sized
V gene: TRBV29-1
CDR3 protein: CSAEGLVRNEQFF

clone size: many
V gene: TRBV28
CDR3 protein: CASSSSGTGANVLTF

clone size: few
V gene: TRBV7-2
CDR3 protein: CASRDGPYVTFNEQFF

clone size: -
V gene: TRBV12-3/TRBV12-4
CDR3 protein: CASTPPYEQYF

clone size: few
V gene: TRBV29-1
CDR3 protein: CSVVGGSTDTQYF

clone size: many
V gene: TRBV20-1
CDR3 protein: CSASYSGPSSYNEQFF

clone size: -
V gene: TRBV5-5
CDR3 protein: CASSFSQGGQPQHF

clone size: medium-sized
V gene: TRBV6-5
CDR3 protein: CASSYSFLGRADTQYF

clone size: many
V gene: TRBV18
CDR3 protein: CASSPKRGYYQETQYF

clone size: medium-sized
V gene: TRBV7-8
CDR3 protein: CASSSRGGSYEQYF

clone size: medium-sized
V gene: TRBV6-5
CDR3 protein: CASSYSGTVAYEQYF

clone size: medium-sized
V gene: TRBV7-2
CDR3 protein: CASSLGGGNEKLFF

clone size: medium-sized
V gene: TRBV7-8
CDR3 protein: CASSPYSETTGELFF

clone size: many
V gene: TRBV20-1
CDR3 protein: CSARDQLGTDEQYF

clone size: many
V gene: TRBV14
CDR3 protein: CASSQPPGYEQYF

clone size: medium-sized
V gene: TRBV20-1
CDR3 protein: CSARAGGAPDTQYF

clone size: medium-sized
V gene: TRBV28
CDR3 protein: CASILQGRPDTQYF

clone size: medium-sized
V gene: TRBV29-1
CDR3 protein: CSVVTGTDTQYF

clone size: -
V gene: TRBV29-1
CDR3 protein: CSVVDPPRVRTYEQYF

clone size: large
V gene: TRBV7-2
CDR3 protein: CASSLVLLAGAKNIQYF

clone size: many
V gene: TRBV7-7
CDR3 protein: CASSLSPADTQYF

clone size: medium-sized
V gene: TRBV7-2
CDR3 protein: CASSFSDRVGTLKLSF

clone size: -
V gene: TRBV6-2/TRBV6-3
CDR3 protein: CASRAVSTGELFF

clone size: medium-sized
V gene: TRBV12-3/TRBV12-4
CDR3 protein: CASSTRGGTEAFF

clone size: many
V gene: TRBV19
CDR3 protein: CASSNQGGNQPQHF

clone size: medium-sized
V gene: TRBV2
CDR3 protein: CASSVTGGRETQYF

clone size: many
V gene: TRBV10-2
CDR3 protein: CASSESGGRGVGTDTQYF